This T cell receptor (beta chain) was profiled in a study of cytomegalovirus exposure and HLA in healthy donors. General study findings and limits: Reportedly, diagnosis of cytomegalovirus status by the classifier showed high specificity and sensitivity. According to a later analysis, TCR clusters from the first cohort tended to co-occur in the roughly 130 validation repertoires.

Worth noting for this clone: Its antigen is unidentified.

Here immunoSEQ multiplex PCR was the method, and the copy in TCRdb shows in-frame clones only, minus some. The repertoire holds over 150,000 clones, with 65% to 90% as singletons. CDR3 length: 14 amino acids. The ends were cut back, 0 bases at V and 4 bases at J, with 9 bases in the middle. Germline V gives CDR1 MNHNY, CDR2 SVGAGI (reference sequence). This TCR was recovered from a man aged 18 to 35 in good health and CMV-seropositive. This chain connects TRBV6-6 to TRBJ1-2, with D perhaps matching TRBD1 (5 bases). The sequenced sample consisted of PBMCs. The CDR3 DNA follows: TGTGCCAGCAGTTACTCCCGACAGAGCTATGGCTACACCTTC. This codes for CASSYSRQSYGYTF.